These T cell receptor beta chains were read from a single sample in a study of T cell responses to AZD1222 COVID-19 vaccine. Repertoires were generated with immunoSEQ multiplex PCR, while TCRdb's copy carries only in-frame clones and drops some. The repertoire holds around 140,000 clones, with approximately 92% as singletons. Sequencing was performed on peripheral blood, taken 28 days after the second AZD1222 dose. Receptors originate from an adult who received the AZD1222 COVID-19 vaccine. The CDR3 runs from the conserved cysteine through the conserved F or W. The D gene is left open where the match is weak. The size entry is marked missing in some rows and otherwise reads once, few, many or a size class.

j_call clone_size v_call d_call cdr3_nt cdr3_aa
TRBJ2-1 . TRBV19 . TGTGCCAGTAGTAGAGAATCAGGGAGCTTAGGGGCAGAGCTCTTC CASSRESGSLGAELF
TRBJ1-1 once TRBV29-1 . TGCAGCGGCCTTTCCCCGGTCGGCACTGAAGCTTTCTTT CSGLSPVGTEAFF
TRBJ2-7 . TRBV4-2 . TGTGCCAGCAGCCAAGCCGCGGGACAGAGCTCCTACGAGCAGTACTTC CASSQAAGQSSYEQYF
TRBJ1-2 . TRBV7-2 . TGTGCCAGCAGCTCCACCCTCGGGGGCTATGGCTACACCTTC CASSSTLGGYGYTF
TRBJ1-5 . TRBV6-6 TRBD1 TGTGCCAGCAGGAGACAGGGGTCTCAGCCCCAGCATTTT CASRRQGSQPQHF
TRBJ1-3 . TRBV7-2 . TGTGCCAGCAGCTTAGATCGGGAATGGGGAAACACCATATATTTT CASSLDREWGNTIYF
TRBJ1-6 . TRBV28 TRBD1 TGTGCCAGCAGATCGGGACAGGGCATTCATAATTCACCCCTCCACTTT CASRSGQGIHNSPLHF
TRBJ1-2 . TRBV6-2/TRBV6-3 . TGTGCCAGCAGTTCGACAGGAGACTATGGCTACACCTTC CASSSTGDYGYTF
TRBJ2-1 few TRBV19 TRBD2 TGTGCCAGTAGTATAGTCCGGACTAGCTCCTACAATGAGCAGTTCTTC CASSIVRTSSYNEQFF
TRBJ2-1 . TRBV13 TRBD1 TGTGCCAGCAGCTCTAACTCGGACAGGAGATCCTACAATGAGCAGTTCTTC CASSSNSDRRSYNEQFF
TRBJ1-4 . TRBV28 . TGTGCCAGCAGCCCCTCGGACAGTGAAAAACTGTTTTTT CASSPSDSEKLFF
TRBJ1-2 . TRBV28 TRBD1 TGTGCCAGCAGTCTACAGGGGGCGGGAGGCTACACCTTC CASSLQGAGGYTF
TRBJ1-4 . TRBV7-9 . TGTGCCAGCAGCCGAGACGCGGGCGGCTATCATGAAAAACTGTTTTTT CASSRDAGGYHEKLFF
TRBJ1-6 . TRBV19 . TGTGCCAGTAGTATCCCGGGGTTCAATTCACCCCTCCACTTT CASSIPGFNSPLHF
TRBJ2-5 . TRBV28 TRBD2 TGTGCCAGCAGTTCAGTGGTGACTAGCGGGCAAGAGACCCAGTACTTC CASSSVVTSGQETQYF
TRBJ1-1 . TRBV9 . TGTGCCAGCAGCGCCGGGTCAGGGAGAGGTGAAGCTTTCTTT CASSAGSGRGEAFF
TRBJ1-1 . TRBV10-3 TRBD1 TGTGCCAGTACCGGGGACAGCGTTTCTTTCTTT CASTGDSVSFF
TRBJ2-1 . TRBV11-2 TRBD2 TGTGCCAGCAGCGCCATACAGGGACTAGCGGGACCTAATGAGCAGTTCTTC CASSAIQGLAGPNEQFF
TRBJ1-5 . TRBV6-4 . TGTGCCAGCAGTGATGGGGGTTCCCAGCATTTT CASSDGGSQHF
TRBJ2-1 few TRBV25-1 . TGTGCCAGCAGAGAACCCGGGGCCCTGTACAATGAGCAGTTCTTC CASREPGALYNEQFF
TRBJ1-3 . TRBV5-1 . TGCGCCAGCAGCTCGGATGCAGGTTCTACACGTGGAAACACCATATATTTT CASSSDAGSTRGNTIYF
TRBJ1-5 . TRBV27 . TGTGCCAGCAGTTTATACATCGACCAGCCCCAGCATTTT CASSLYIDQPQHF
TRBJ2-5 . TRBV27 TRBD2 TGTGCCAGCAGCCATCTAGCGGGAGCCCCAGAGGGGGCCCAGTACTTC CASSHLAGAPEGAQYF
TRBJ1-4 . TRBV6-6 . TGTGCCAGCAGTTACTCGGAGGATGAAAAACTGTTTTTT CASSYSEDEKLFF
TRBJ2-7 . TRBV7-9 . TGTGCCAGCAGCTTAGGGTGGTACGAGCAGTACTTC CASSLGWYEQYF